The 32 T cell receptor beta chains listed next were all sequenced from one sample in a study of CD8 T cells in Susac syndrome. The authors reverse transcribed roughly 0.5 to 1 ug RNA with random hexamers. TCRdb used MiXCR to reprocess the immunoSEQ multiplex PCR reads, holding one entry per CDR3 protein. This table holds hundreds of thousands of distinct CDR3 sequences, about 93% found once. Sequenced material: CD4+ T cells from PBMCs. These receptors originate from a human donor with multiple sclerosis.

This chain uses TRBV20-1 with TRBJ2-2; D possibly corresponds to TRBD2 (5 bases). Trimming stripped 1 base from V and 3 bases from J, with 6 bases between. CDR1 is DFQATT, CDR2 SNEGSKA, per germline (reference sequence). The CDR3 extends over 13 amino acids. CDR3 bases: TGCAGTGCTAGAGGGACTTACACCGGGGAGCTGTTTTTT. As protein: CSARGTYTGELFF.

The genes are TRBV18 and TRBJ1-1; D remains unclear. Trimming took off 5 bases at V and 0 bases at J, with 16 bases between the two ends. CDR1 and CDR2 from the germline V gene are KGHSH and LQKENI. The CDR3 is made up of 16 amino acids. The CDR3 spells CASSSNLDGVNTEAFF. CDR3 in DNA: TGTGCCAGCTCATCGAATCTGGACGGGGTGAACACTGAAGCTTTCTTT.

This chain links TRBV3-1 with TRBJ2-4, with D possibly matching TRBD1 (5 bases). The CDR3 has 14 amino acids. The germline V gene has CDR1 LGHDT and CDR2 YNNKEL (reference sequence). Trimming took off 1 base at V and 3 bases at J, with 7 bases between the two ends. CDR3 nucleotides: TGTGCCAGCAGCCAAGTTAGGGGCAAAAACATTCAGTACTTC. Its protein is CASSQVRGKNIQYF.

As DNA, the CDR3 is TGTGCCAGCAGCTTAGCGTTCTACACCGGGGAGCTGTTTTTT. Translating it yields CASSLAFYTGELFF. The V gene is TRBV7-2, the J gene TRBJ2-2, with unresolved D. Germline CDR1 is SGHTA and CDR2 is FQGNSA. Trimming took off 0 bases at V and 3 bases at J, with 5 bases between the two ends. This CDR3 has 14 residues.

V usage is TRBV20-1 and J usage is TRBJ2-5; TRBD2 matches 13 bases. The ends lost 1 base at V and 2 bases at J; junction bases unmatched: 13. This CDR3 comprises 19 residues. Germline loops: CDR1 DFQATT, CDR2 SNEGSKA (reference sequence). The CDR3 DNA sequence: TGCAGTGCTAGAGCCCAAAGGCCCCGGACTAGCGGGGGACAAGAGACCCAGTACTTC. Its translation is CSARAQRPRTSGGQETQYF.

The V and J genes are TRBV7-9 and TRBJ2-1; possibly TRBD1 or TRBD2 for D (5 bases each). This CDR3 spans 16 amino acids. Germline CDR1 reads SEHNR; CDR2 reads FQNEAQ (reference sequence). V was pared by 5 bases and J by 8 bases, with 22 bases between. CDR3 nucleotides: TGTGCCAGCAGCCCCCGGGTGAGGGGACCCGTCGATGAGCAGTTCTTC. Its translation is CASSPRVRGPVDEQFF.

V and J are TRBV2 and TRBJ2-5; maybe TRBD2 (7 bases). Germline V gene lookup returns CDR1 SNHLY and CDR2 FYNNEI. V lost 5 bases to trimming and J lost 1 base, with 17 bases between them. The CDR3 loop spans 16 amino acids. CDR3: CASSTGLAAPQETQYF. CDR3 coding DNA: TGTGCCAGCAGTACAGGGCTAGCGGCCCCCCAAGAGACCCAGTACTTC. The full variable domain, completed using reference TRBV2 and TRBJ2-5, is EPEVTQTPSHQVTQMGQEVILRCVPISNHLYFYWYRQILGQKVEFLVSFYNNEISEKSEIFDDQFSVERPDGSNFTLKIRSTKLEDSAMYFCASSTGLAAPQETQYFGPGTRLLVL.

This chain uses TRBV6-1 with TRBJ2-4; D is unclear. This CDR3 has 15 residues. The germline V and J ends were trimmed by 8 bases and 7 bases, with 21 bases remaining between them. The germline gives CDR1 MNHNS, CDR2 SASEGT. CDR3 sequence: CASAQQRILGNIQYF. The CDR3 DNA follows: TGTGCCAGCGCCCAACAGAGGATTCTGGGCAACATTCAGTACTTC.

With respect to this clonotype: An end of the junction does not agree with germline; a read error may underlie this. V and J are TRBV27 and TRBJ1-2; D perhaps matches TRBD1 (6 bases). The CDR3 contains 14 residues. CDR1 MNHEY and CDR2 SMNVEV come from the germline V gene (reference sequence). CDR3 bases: TGTGCCAGCAGTTTGGGACACCTCAACTATAGCTACACCTTC. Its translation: CASSLGHLNYSYTF.

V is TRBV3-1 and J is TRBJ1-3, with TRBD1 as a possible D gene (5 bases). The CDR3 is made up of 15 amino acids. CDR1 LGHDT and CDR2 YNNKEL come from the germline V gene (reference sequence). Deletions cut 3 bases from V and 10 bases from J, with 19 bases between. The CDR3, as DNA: TGTGCCAGCAGCCAGGGGAGGTTTAGGGGAGAGACCATATATTTT. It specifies CASSQGRFRGETIYF.

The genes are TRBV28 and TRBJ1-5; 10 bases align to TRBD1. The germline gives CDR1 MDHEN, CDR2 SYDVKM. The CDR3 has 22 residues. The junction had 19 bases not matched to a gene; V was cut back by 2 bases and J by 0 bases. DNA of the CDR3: TGTGCCAGCAGTTTACCCCTCGGCGGACCGGGACAGGGGCTTTATAGCAATCAGCCCCAGCATTTT. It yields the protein CASSLPLGGPGQGLYSNQPQHF.

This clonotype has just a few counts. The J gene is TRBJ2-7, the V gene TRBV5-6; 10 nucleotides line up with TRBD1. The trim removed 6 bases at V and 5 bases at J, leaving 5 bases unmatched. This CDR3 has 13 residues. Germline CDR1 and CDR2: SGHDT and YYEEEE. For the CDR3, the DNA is TGTGCCAGCACGACAGGGGGCCTCAACGAGCAGTACTTC. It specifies CASTTGGLNEQYF.

The CDR3 DNA reads TGTGCCAGCAGCTTGGACAGCGGGGCCGATGAGCAGTTCTTC. Amino acids: CASSLDSGADEQFF. The rearrangement uses TRBV5-4 and TRBJ2-1; 7 bases line up with TRBD2. The CDR3 is made up of 14 amino acids. Germline CDR1 is SGHNT and CDR2 is YYREEE (reference sequence). J lost 8 bases, V lost 0 bases, and 5 bases had no gene match.

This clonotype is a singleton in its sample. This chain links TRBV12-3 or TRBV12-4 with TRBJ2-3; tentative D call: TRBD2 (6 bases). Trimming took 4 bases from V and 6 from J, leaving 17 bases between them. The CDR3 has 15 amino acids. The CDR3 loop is CASSSTGDPRDTQYF. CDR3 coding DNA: TGTGCCAGCAGTTCAACGGGAGATCCCCGGGATACGCAGTATTTT.

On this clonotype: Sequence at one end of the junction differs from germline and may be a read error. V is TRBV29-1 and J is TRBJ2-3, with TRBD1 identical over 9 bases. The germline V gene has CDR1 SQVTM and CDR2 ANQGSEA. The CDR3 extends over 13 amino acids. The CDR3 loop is CSVEGQGTDTQYF. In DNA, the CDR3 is TGCAGCGTCGAAGGACAGGGGACAGATACGCAGTATTTT.

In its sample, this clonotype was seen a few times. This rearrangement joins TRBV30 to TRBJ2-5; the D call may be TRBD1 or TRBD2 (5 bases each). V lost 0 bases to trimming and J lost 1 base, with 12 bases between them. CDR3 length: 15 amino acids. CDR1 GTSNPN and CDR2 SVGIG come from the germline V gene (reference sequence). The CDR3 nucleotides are TGTGCCTGGAGTGTACGGGGCGCAAGCCAAGAGACCCAGTACTTC. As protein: CAWSVRGASQETQYF.

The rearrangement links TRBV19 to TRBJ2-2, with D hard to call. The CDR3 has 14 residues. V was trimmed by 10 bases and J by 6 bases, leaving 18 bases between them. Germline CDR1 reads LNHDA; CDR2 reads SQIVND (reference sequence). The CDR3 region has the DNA TGTGCCACCTCAGACCCGAACCGGGCCGGGGAGCTGTTTTTT. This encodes CATSDPNRAGELFF.

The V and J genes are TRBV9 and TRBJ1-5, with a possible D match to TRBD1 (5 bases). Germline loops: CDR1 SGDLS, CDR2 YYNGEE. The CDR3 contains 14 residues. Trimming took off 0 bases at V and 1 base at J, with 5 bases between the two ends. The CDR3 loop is CASSVEGSNQPQHF. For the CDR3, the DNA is TGTGCCAGCAGCGTAGAGGGGAGCAATCAGCCCCAGCATTTT.

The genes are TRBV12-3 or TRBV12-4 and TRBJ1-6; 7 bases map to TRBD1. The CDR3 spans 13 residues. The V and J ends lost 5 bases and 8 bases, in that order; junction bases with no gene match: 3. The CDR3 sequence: CASSPGTDSPLHF. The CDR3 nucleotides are TGTGCCAGCAGTCCCGGGACAGATTCACCCCTCCACTTT.

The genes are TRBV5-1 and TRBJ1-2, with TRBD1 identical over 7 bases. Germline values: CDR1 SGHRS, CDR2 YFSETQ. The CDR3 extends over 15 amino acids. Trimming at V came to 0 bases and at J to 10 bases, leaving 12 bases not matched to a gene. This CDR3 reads CASSLARQGHTTYTF. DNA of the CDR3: TGCGCCAGCAGCTTGGCCAGACAGGGTCATACAACCTACACCTTC.

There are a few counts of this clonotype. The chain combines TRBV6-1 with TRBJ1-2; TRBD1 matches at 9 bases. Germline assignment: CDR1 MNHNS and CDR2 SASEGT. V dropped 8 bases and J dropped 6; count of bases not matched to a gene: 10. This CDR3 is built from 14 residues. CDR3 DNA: TGTGCCAGCCGGTCACCGGGACAGGGCCATGGCTACACCTTC. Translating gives CASRSPGQGHGYTF.

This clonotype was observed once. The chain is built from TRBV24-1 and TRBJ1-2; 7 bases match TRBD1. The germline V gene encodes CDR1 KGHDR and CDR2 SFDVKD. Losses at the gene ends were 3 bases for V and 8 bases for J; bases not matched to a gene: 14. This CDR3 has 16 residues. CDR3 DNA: TGTGCCACCAGTGATAGCGACAGGGCCGGGCTGGAAGGCTACACCTTC. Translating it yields CATSDSDRAGLEGYTF.

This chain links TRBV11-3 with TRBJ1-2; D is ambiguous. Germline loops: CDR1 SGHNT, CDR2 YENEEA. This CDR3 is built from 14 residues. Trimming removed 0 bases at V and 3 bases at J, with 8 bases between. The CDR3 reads CASSLDQADYGYTF. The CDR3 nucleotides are TGTGCCAGCAGCTTAGATCAGGCAGACTATGGCTACACCTTC.

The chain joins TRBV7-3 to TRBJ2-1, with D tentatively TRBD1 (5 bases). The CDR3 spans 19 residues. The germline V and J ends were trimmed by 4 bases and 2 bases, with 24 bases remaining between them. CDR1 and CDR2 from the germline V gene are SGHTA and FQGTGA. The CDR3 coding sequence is TGTGCCAGCAGCTATGCAGGGCTGTTCTCGGGTTTGCCCTACAATGAGCAGTTCTTC. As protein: CASSYAGLFSGLPYNEQFF. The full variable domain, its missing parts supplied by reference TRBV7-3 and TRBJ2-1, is GAGVSQTPSNKVTEKGKYVELRCDPISGHTALYWYRQSLGQGPEFLIYFQGTGAADDSGLPNDRFFAVRPEGSVSTLKIQRTERGDSAVYLCASSYAGLFSGLPYNEQFFGPGTRLTVL.

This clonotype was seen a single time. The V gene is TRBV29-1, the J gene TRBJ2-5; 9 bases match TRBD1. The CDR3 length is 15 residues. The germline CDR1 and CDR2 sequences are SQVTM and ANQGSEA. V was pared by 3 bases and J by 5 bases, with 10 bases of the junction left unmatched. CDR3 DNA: TGCAGCGTTGAGGGAGGGGACAGGGAATGGGAGACCCAGTACTTC. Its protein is CSVEGGDREWETQYF.

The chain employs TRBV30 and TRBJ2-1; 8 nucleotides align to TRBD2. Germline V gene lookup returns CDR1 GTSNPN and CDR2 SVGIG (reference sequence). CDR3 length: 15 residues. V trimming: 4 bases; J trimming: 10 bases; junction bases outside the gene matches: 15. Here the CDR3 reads CAWTKSGGTQSEQFF. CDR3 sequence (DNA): TGTGCCTGGACGAAGAGCGGGGGAACCCAATCAGAGCAGTTCTTC.

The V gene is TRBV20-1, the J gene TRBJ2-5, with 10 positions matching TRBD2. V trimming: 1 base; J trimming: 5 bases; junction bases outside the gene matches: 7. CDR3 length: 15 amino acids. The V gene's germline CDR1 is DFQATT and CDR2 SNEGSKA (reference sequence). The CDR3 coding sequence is TGCAGTGCTAGAGGGAGCGGGAGGGCCGGGGAGACCCAGTACTTC. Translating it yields CSARGSGRAGETQYF.

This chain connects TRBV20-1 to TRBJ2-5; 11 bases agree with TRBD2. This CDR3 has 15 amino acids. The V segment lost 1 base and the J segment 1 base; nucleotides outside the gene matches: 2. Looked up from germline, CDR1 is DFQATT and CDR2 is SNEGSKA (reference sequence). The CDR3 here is CSARATSGIQETQYF. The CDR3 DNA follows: TGCAGTGCTAGAGCGACTAGCGGGATCCAAGAGACCCAGTACTTC.

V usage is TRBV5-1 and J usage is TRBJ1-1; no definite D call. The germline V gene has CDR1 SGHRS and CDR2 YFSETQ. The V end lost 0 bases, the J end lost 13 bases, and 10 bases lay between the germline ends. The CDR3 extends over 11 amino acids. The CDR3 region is CASSLGELVFF. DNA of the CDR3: TGCGCCAGCAGCTTGGGCGAATTGGTTTTCTTT. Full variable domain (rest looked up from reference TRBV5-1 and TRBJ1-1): KAGVTQTPRYLIKTRGQQVTLSCSPISGHRSVSWYQQTPGQGLQFLFEYFSETQRNKGNFPGRFSGRQFSNSRSEMNVSTLELGDSALYLCASSLGELVFFGQGTRLTVV.

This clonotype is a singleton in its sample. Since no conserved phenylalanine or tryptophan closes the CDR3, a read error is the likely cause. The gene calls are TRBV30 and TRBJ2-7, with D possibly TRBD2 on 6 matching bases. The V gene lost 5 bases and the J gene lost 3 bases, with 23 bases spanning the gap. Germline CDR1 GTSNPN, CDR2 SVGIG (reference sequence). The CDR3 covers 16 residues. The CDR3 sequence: CAWGSQTRRVRYEQYL. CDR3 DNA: TGTGCCTGGGGCTCCCAGACTAGAAGAGTCCGCTACGAGCAGTACCTC.

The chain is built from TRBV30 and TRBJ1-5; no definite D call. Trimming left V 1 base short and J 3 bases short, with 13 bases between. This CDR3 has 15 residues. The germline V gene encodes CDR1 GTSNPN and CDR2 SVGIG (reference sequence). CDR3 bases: TGTGCCTGGAGTGGAAAACCTGGCAACAATCAGCCCCAGCATTTT. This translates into CAWSGKPGNNQPQHF.

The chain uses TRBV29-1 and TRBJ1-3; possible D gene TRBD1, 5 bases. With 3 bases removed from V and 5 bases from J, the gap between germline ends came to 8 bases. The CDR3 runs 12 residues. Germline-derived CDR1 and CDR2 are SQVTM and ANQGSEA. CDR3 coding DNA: TGCAGCGTTGATTCGGGGCGAAACACCATATATTTT. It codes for CSVDSGRNTIYF.